The 17 T cell receptor beta chains reported below all come from one sample, sequenced in a study of molecular identifiers for immune sequencing clone quantification. MiXCR, run by TCRdb on the PCR reads, gives a single entry per CDR3 protein. The data hold about 65,000 distinct CDR3 sequences, with roughly 18% observed a single time. Sequencing was carried out using naive CD8+ T cells from blood, with Jurkat cell RNA spiked in. Subset indicated: FACS-sorted CD8+CD4-CCR7+CD45RA+ naive T cells. The receptors shown here come from a human donor in good health. Some libraries in this study had Jurkat cell RNA spiked in.

This clonotype was counted ten times or more. The chain carries TRBV20-1 and TRBJ2-7, with TRBD2 identical over 7 bases. CDR1 DFQATT and CDR2 SNEGSKA come from the germline V gene (reference sequence). The length of the CDR3 is 13 residues. The ends lost 3 bases at V and 2 bases at J; junction bases unmatched: 4. Written as DNA, the CDR3 is TGCAGTGCTAGGTGGCTAGCGGCCTACGAGCAGTACTTC. It encodes CSARWLAAYEQYF.

This clonotype was picked up many times. The gene calls are TRBV20-1 and TRBJ2-7, with D uncertain. The ends were cut back, 0 bases at V and 2 bases at J, with 8 bases in the middle. Per the germline V gene, CDR1 is DFQATT and CDR2 is SNEGSKA (reference sequence). This CDR3 contains 13 residues. Written as DNA, the CDR3 is TGCAGTGCTAGAGACCCGGACCCCTACGAGCAGTACTTC. Residues: CSARDPDPYEQYF.

The CDR3 DNA reads TGTGCCAGCAGTTTAAGGACAGGGGTATTCTACGAGCAGTACTTC. As protein: CASSLRTGVFYEQYF. V usage is TRBV27 and J usage is TRBJ2-7; 9 bases align to TRBD1. J was trimmed by 3 bases and V by 2 bases; bases with no gene match: 5. This CDR3 contains 15 residues. Germline loops: CDR1 MNHEY, CDR2 SMNVEV (reference sequence).

This chain links TRBV6-5 with TRBJ2-5, with 7 bases fitting TRBD2. In germline, CDR1 is MNHEY, CDR2 SVGAGI. The length of the CDR3 is 16 residues. Losses at the gene ends were 2 bases for V and 1 base for J; bases not matched to a gene: 7. This CDR3 is CASSYSGTWVQETQYF. In nucleotides, the CDR3 is TGTGCCAGCAGTTACAGCGGGACCTGGGTCCAAGAGACCCAGTACTTC.

CDR3 loop: CASSSYRGQAHGYTF. The CDR3 region has the DNA TGTGCCAGCAGCTCCTACAGGGGGCAAGCACATGGCTACACCTTC. The chain uses TRBV13 and TRBJ1-2; TRBD1 aligns across 9 bases. From germline, CDR1 is PRHDT and CDR2 FYEKMQ (reference sequence). This CDR3 region has 15 residues. V lost 4 bases and J lost 6; bases outside the gene matches: 9.

This clonotype was recorded a few times. The chain links TRBV27 to TRBJ2-1; no reliable D call. The CDR3 runs 12 residues. Germline V gene sequence: CDR1 MNHEY, CDR2 SMNVEV (reference sequence). V dropped 3 bases and J dropped 10 bases, with 10 bases sitting between them. The CDR3 region is CASSFDRMEQFF. Written as DNA, the CDR3 is TGTGCCAGCAGTTTTGACCGGATGGAGCAGTTCTTC.

Note on this clonotype: Mismatch with germline at one junction end may stem from a read error. V is TRBV7-2 and J is TRBJ2-1; the match to TRBD2 covers 10 bases. Germline V gene lookup returns CDR1 SGHTA and CDR2 FQGNSA. The CDR3 spans 11 residues. The DNA of the CDR3 is TGTGCCAGCAGCCCTGGGACTAGCGAGATCTTC. Encoded protein: CASSPGTSEIF.

This clonotype was counted a few times. The chain is built from TRBV27 and TRBJ2-7, with D perhaps matching TRBD1 (7 bases). The CDR3 runs to 15 residues. CDR1 MNHEY and CDR2 SMNVEV come from the germline V gene (reference sequence). Trimming left V 8 bases short and J 6 bases short, with 23 bases between. CDR3 residues: CASRNGGGGPREQYF. CDR3 nucleotide sequence: TGTGCCAGCCGGAATGGAGGAGGGGGCCCCCGCGAGCAGTACTTC.

At least ten counts were recorded for this clonotype. The rearrangement uses TRBV4-2 and TRBJ2-7; 7 bases are a match to TRBD2. This CDR3 is built from 15 residues. The V gene end was trimmed by 0 bases and the J gene end by 2 bases; junction bases not matched to a gene: 4. Germline V gene data show CDR1 as LGHNA and CDR2 as YNFKEQ. The CDR3 sequence is CASSQEAGKPYEQYF. The CDR3 DNA reads TGTGCCAGCAGCCAAGAAGCGGGAAAACCCTACGAGCAGTACTTC.

This clonotype was seen ten or more times. Here the CDR3 DNA reads TGCAGCGTTGGGACAGTTAACACCGGGGAGCTGTTTTTT. This sequence encodes CSVGTVNTGELFF. The chain carries TRBV29-1 and TRBJ2-2; TRBD1 might be the D (6 bases). The ends were cut back, 4 bases at V and 2 bases at J, with 8 bases in the middle. Germline CDR1 reads SQVTM; CDR2 reads ANQGSEA. The CDR3 sequence is 13 residues long.

This clonotype was detected ten times or more. The chain links TRBV19 to TRBJ1-6; D gene unclear. The CDR3 is made up of 15 amino acids. V gave up 3 bases and J gave up 9 bases, with 15 bases separating them. Germline lookup yields CDR1 LNHDA and CDR2 SQIVND (reference sequence). CDR3 residues: CASSISTFNTSPLHF. CDR3 sequence (DNA): TGTGCCAGTAGTATCTCAACATTCAACACTTCACCCCTCCACTTT.

Concerning this clonotype: The conserved phenylalanine or tryptophan normally closing the CDR3 is absent here, so this likely arose from a read error. The DNA is omitted, as the CDR3 cannot be located on it reliably, and the CDR3 follows TCRdb's listing. CDR3 in amino acids: CASSLSLAGDWAV. The rearrangement links TRBV12-3 or TRBV12-4 to TRBJ2-1; the table's D call, TRBD2, has no DNA check behind it. With termini counted, the CDR3 has 13 amino acids.

There are many counts of this clonotype. This sequence joins TRBV7-9 and TRBJ2-2; D is ambiguous. V lost 8 bases and J lost 5, with 9 bases in between. Germline loops: CDR1 SEHNR, CDR2 FQNEAQ (reference sequence). This CDR3 comprises 12 residues. This CDR3 reads CASRPPTGELFF. The CDR3 coding sequence is TGTGCCAGCCGCCCGCCGACCGGGGAGCTGTTTTTT. Combining the CDR3 with reference TRBV7-9 and TRBJ2-2 gives the whole variable domain DTGVSQNPRHKITKRGQNVTFRCDPISEHNRLYWYRQTLGQGPEFLTYFQNEAQLEKSRLLSDRFSAERPKGSFSTLEIQRTEQGDSAMYLCASRPPTGELFFGEGSRLTVL.

The table lists this clonotype with many counts. The rearrangement uses TRBV7-8 and TRBJ2-3; no reliable D call. The CDR3 covers 15 residues. Trimming cost V 2 bases and J 10 bases, with 19 bases left between them. Germline loops: CDR1 SGHVS, CDR2 FQNEAQ. CDR3 in amino acids: CASSLRADYLGAQYF. CDR3 DNA: TGTGCCAGCAGCTTAAGGGCTGATTACCTCGGCGCGCAGTATTTT.

The chain couples TRBV14 to TRBJ2-1, with TRBD2 matching 14 bases. Germline V lookup: CDR1 SGHDN, CDR2 FVKESK. V trimming: 4 bases; J trimming: 4 bases; junction bases outside the gene matches: 12. The CDR3 covers 19 residues. This CDR3 is CASSLPQTSGRALYNEQFF. The DNA for the CDR3 is TGTGCCAGCAGCCTCCCTCAGACTAGCGGGAGGGCCTTATACAATGAGCAGTTCTTC.

On this clonotype: This may come from a read error, since a much larger clone is one base off. This chain uses TRBV9 with TRBJ2-3, with D hard to call. Trimming removed 7 bases from V and 1 base from J, with 13 bases in between. This CDR3 is built from 14 residues. Germline V gene data show CDR1 as SGDLS and CDR2 as YYNGEE. In DNA, the CDR3 is TGTGCCAGCGGCTTTGTCTCCGGCACAGATACGCAGTATTTT. Translation gives CASGFVSGTDTQYF. The full variable domain, in which reference TRBV9 and TRBJ2-3 provide the parts outside the CDR3, is DSGVTQTPKHLITATGQRVTLRCSPRSGDLSVYWYQQSLDQGLQFLIQYYNGEERAKGNILERFSAQQFPDLHSELNLSSLELGDSALYFCASGFVSGTDTQYFGPGTRLTVL.

The chain recombines TRBV19 with TRBJ1-1, with D possibly TRBD1 on 5 matching bases. V lost 7 bases, J lost 1 base, and 16 bases lay in between. Germline V gene lookup returns CDR1 LNHDA and CDR2 SQIVND (reference sequence). The CDR3 totals 15 residues. CDR3: CASTIMGGANTEAFF. CDR3 coding DNA: TGTGCCAGTACCATCATGGGGGGAGCGAACACTGAAGCTTTCTTT.